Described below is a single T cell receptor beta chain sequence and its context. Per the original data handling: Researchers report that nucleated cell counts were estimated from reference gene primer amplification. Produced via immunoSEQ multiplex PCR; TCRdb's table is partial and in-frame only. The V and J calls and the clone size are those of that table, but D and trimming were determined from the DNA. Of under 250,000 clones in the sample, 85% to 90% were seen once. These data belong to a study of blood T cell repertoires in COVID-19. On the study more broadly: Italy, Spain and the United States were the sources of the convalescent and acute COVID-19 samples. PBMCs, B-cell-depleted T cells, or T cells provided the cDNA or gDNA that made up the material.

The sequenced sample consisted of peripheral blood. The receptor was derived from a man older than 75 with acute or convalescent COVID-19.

Here the CDR3 reads CASSLGQRNQPQHF. The CDR3 coding sequence is TGTGCCAGCAGCCTCGGACAGCGCAATCAGCCCCAGCATTTT. The chain couples TRBV7-8 to TRBJ1-5; TRBD1 might be the D (6 bases). The CDR3 consists of 14 residues. The germline gives CDR1 SGHVS, CDR2 FQNEAQ. Trimming pared 5 bases from V and 2 bases from J, leaving 10 bases between.